These 3 T cell receptor beta chains originate from one sample sequenced in a study of OX40 agonist ivuxolimab in advanced cancers. Clones were sequenced by immunoSEQ multiplex PCR, and TCRdb holds only the in-frame ones, with some missing. This sample has roughly 70,000 clones, with around 85% found just once. The sample was CD4+ or CD8+ T cells sorted from blood, taken in a trial of the OX40 agonist ivuxolimab. The receptors here all came from an adult with an advanced solid tumor such as melanoma, head and neck, liver or kidney cancer.

The genes are TRBV6-6 and TRBJ1-2; no clear D gene. The germline gives CDR1 MNHNY, CDR2 SVGAGI (reference sequence). V was cut by 4 bases and J by 6 bases, with 6 bases left in between. The CDR3 loop spans 11 amino acids. CDR3 nucleotides: TGTGCCAGCAGTTCCAGAGATGGCTACACCTTC. Translating it yields CASSSRDGYTF.

J is TRBJ2-7 and V is TRBV7-8; weak D call: TRBD1 (5 bases). The germline gives CDR1 SGHVS, CDR2 FQNEAQ. V lost 5 bases and J 0 bases, leaving 14 bases between the germline ends. The CDR3 loop spans 15 amino acids. The CDR3 protein is CASSPPGQNSYEQYF. CDR3 in DNA: TGTGCCAGCAGCCCTCCCGGACAAAACTCCTACGAGCAGTACTTC.

This chain connects TRBV7-9 to TRBJ2-3; D ambiguous. The length of the CDR3 is 14 residues. The V end was cut by 3 bases, the J end by 0 bases, with 7 bases between. Germline CDR1 and CDR2: SEHNR and FQNEAQ (reference sequence). The CDR3 DNA reads TGTGCCAGCAGCTTCTTCACGAGCACAGATACGCAGTATTTT. Translated, it gives CASSFFTSTDTQYF.